This is a list of T cell receptor beta chains from one sample in a study of T cell responses to AZD1222 COVID-19 vaccine. Method: immunoSEQ multiplex PCR; TCRdb's copy keeps in-frame clones and lacks some. The table records over 150,000 clones, roughly 92% of them present only once. The material sequenced was peripheral blood, taken 28 days after the second AZD1222 dose. All receptors derive from an adult who received the AZD1222 COVID-19 vaccine. The CDR3 runs from the conserved cysteine through the conserved F or W. The order of the fields is V gene, clone size, J gene, D gene, CDR3 DNA, CDR3 protein. A D gene is named only where the DNA matches it firmly. Clone size is not always given. Where it is, it says once, few, many or a class for expanded clones.

TRBV6-5,-,TRBJ2-1,-,TGTGCCAGCAGTTATCCGGGGGTGTACAATGAGCAGTTCTTC,CASSYPGVYNEQFF
TRBV27,-,TRBJ1-3,-,TGTGCCAGCAGTCAAGGGACTCTTGGAAACACCATATATTTT,CASSQGTLGNTIYF
TRBV24-1,-,TRBJ2-2,TRBD1,TGTGCCACCAGTGGGACAGGGGGCAGCACCGGGGAGCTGTTTTTT,CATSGTGGSTGELFF
TRBV5-1,-,TRBJ2-7,-,TGCGCCAGCAGCTTGGCCGCGGGAAGCTCCTACGAGCAGTACTTC,CASSLAAGSSYEQYF
TRBV7-3,-,TRBJ2-2,-,TGTGCCAGCAGCTTAACCGGGGAGCTGTTTTTT,CASSLTGELFF
TRBV29-1,-,TRBJ2-3,TRBD1,TGCAGCGGGAGGGACAGGGAAGAATATACGCAGTATTTT,CSGRDREEYTQYF
TRBV6-5,-,TRBJ1-5,-,TGTGCCAGCAGTTACTCTAGGGCTGTTAAGCCCCAGCATTTT,CASSYSRAVKPQHF
TRBV5-6,once,TRBJ1-2,-,TGTGCCAGCAGCTTGGGTCAGGCGTCCTATGGCTACACCTTC,CASSLGQASYGYTF
TRBV10-3,-,TRBJ1-1,-,TGTGCCATCGGTAGACCTGAAGCTTTCTTT,CAIGRPEAFF
TRBV29-1,-,TRBJ2-1,TRBD2,TGCAGCGTTGAAGAGGGACTAGCGTACAATGAGCAGTTCTTC,CSVEEGLAYNEQFF
TRBV6-5,once,TRBJ1-1,TRBD1,TGTGCCAGCAGTTACCGGGACAGGGTAATGAACACTGAAGCTTTCTTT,CASSYRDRVMNTEAFF
TRBV29-1,-,TRBJ2-7,-,TGCAGCGCTGACCAGGAGCAGTCGGGGGAGCAGTACTTC,CSADQEQSGEQYF
TRBV5-4,-,TRBJ1-2,TRBD1,TGTGCCAGCAGCTTGGAGACAGGGAGTATTGGGCCCCTTAACTATGGCTACACCTTC,CASSLETGSIGPLNYGYTF
TRBV19,-,TRBJ1-1,-,TGTGCCAGTAGTATAGAGGCCGGGAACACTGAAGCTTTCTTT,CASSIEAGNTEAFF
TRBV6-5,-,TRBJ2-7,-,TGTGCCAGCCGGACAAGGTCCCTGAGCTCCTACGAGCAGTACTTC,CASRTRSLSSYEQYF
TRBV6-4,-,TRBJ1-1,-,TGTGCCAGCAGTGAATATAGGGATCCGCCTCCCTCGAATCCTTTCTTT,CASSEYRDPPPSNPFF
TRBV3-1/TRBV3-2,-,TRBJ1-2,-,TGTGCCAGCAGCCCCGGACAGACGACTAACTATGGCTACACCTTC,CASSPGQTTNYGYTF
TRBV5-8,-,TRBJ2-2,TRBD1,TGTGCCAGCAGCTTGGCGGGGCAGGGGGTCACCGGGGAGCTGTTTTTT,CASSLAGQGVTGELFF
TRBV14,-,TRBJ1-1,-,TGTGCCAGCAGCCAAGTTTACACTGAAGCTTTCTTT,CASSQVYTEAFF
TRBV2,-,TRBJ1-2,-,TGTGCCAGCAGTGGGGCCCCTATCTATGGCTACACCTTC,CASSGAPIYGYTF
TRBV27,-,TRBJ1-3,-,TGTGCCAGCAGCAAACAGGGTTATAACTTAAACACCATATATTTT,CASSKQGYNLNTIYF
TRBV19,-,TRBJ1-2,-,TGTGCCAGTAGTATCGGTATGACAAACTATGGCTACACCTTC,CASSIGMTNYGYTF
TRBV30,-,TRBJ1-3,TRBD1,TGTGCCTGGAGTCAGACAGGGAGTTGGGGCTCTGGAAACACCATATATTTT,CAWSQTGSWGSGNTIYF
TRBV7-9,-,TRBJ1-1,-,TGTGCCAGCAGCCTAACAGGCGGCGAGACTGAAGCTTTCTTT,CASSLTGGETEAFF
TRBV27,-,TRBJ2-7,-,TGTGCCAGCAGTTTCCCTCGACCCTACGAGCAGTACTTC,CASSFPRPYEQYF
TRBV3-1/TRBV3-2,-,TRBJ2-7,-,TGTGCCAGCAGCCCCGTGAGAGGCTACGAGCAGTACTTC,CASSPVRGYEQYF
TRBV21-1,once,TRBJ1-6,-,TGTGCCAGCCCCTACAGGGTGAGCTCCTATAATTCACCCCTCCACTTT,CASPYRVSSYNSPLHF
TRBV15,many,TRBJ2-2,TRBD2,TGTGCCACCAGCAGAGGTCTAGCGGGGGACGAGGAGCTGTTTTTT,CATSRGLAGDEELFF
TRBV11-1,-,TRBJ2-4,-,TGTGCCAGCAGCCTAGGGACACTTTTAGCCAAAAACATTCAGTACTTC,CASSLGTLLAKNIQYF
TRBV28,-,TRBJ2-3,TRBD2,TGTGCCAGCAGTTCTCCCGCCGCGGGAGACACAGATACGCAGTATTTT,CASSSPAAGDTDTQYF
TRBV3-1/TRBV3-2,-,TRBJ1-2,TRBD1,TGTGCCAGCAGCTCCACAGGGGGCGATGGCTACACCTTC,CASSSTGGDGYTF
TRBV14,-,TRBJ2-7,-,TGTGCCAGCAGCCAAGGACCAGGGAGCCCCTACGAGCAGTACTTC,CASSQGPGSPYEQYF
TRBV5-8,-,TRBJ1-4,TRBD1,TGTGCCAGCAGCCGCGGACAGGGTGTAGGGGAAAAACTGTTTTTT,CASSRGQGVGEKLFF
TRBV19,-,TRBJ1-4,-,TGTGCCAGTAGTACCAGGGGCGGGGGTGAAAAACTGTTTTTT,CASSTRGGGEKLFF
TRBV9,once,TRBJ1-3,TRBD1,TGTGCCAGCAGCTCGGACAGGGCCCTCTCGAGCTCTGGAAACACCATATATTTT,CASSSDRALSSSGNTIYF
TRBV6-5,-,TRBJ1-2,TRBD1,TGTGCCAGCACTATGGACAGGGGCCGATATGGCTACACCTTC,CASTMDRGRYGYTF
TRBV6-5,-,TRBJ1-5,-,TGTGCCAGCCAAGGCGGGGGGGCCGGACAGCCCCAGCATTTT,CASQGGGAGQPQHF
TRBV19,-,TRBJ1-6,TRBD1,TGTGCCAGTAGTACACGACAGGGGGCAGAAAATTCACCCCTCCACTTT,CASSTRQGAENSPLHF
TRBV10-1,once,TRBJ1-1,TRBD1,TGCGCCAGCGCCGCCGGGACAGGGAACACTGAAGCTTTCTTT,CASAAGTGNTEAFF
TRBV3-1/TRBV3-2,-,TRBJ1-2,-,TGTGCCAGCAGCCAAGCAGGGCTGGGTGGCTACACCTTC,CASSQAGLGGYTF
TRBV7-9,-,TRBJ2-5,-,TGTGCCAGCAGTTCCAGGGGTCCAGAGACCCAGTACTTC,CASSSRGPETQYF
TRBV3-1/TRBV3-2,-,TRBJ2-7,-,TGTGCCAGCAGCTTAGGACAGAGCTCCTACGAGCAGTACTTC,CASSLGQSSYEQYF
TRBV20-1,-,TRBJ2-7,TRBD2,TGCAGTGCTAGTTTACCAGCGGGGGGCTACGAGCAGTACTTC,CSASLPAGGYEQYF
TRBV7-8,-,TRBJ1-3,-,TGTGCCAGCAGCTTAGGGGGGACGGGAGTCGGAAACACCATATATTTT,CASSLGGTGVGNTIYF
TRBV24-1,once,TRBJ1-3,TRBD1,TGTGCCACCAGTGACCCGCTTGGGGACAGGGGTCGAAACACCATATATTTT,CATSDPLGDRGRNTIYF
TRBV6-5,-,TRBJ2-7,TRBD2,TGTGCCAGCATCCTACTAGCGGGGAACTCCTACGAGCAGTACTTC,CASILLAGNSYEQYF
TRBV3-1/TRBV3-2,-,TRBJ1-2,-,TGTGCCAGCAGCCGGGGGTATGGCTACACCTTC,CASSRGYGYTF
TRBV12-3/TRBV12-4,-,TRBJ1-5,-,TGTGCCAGCAAAGGGTTGGGCAATCAGCCCCAGCATTTT,CASKGLGNQPQHF
TRBV24-1,-,TRBJ2-1,-,TGTGCCACCAGTTTGGCAGGGGAGGAGTACAATGAGCAGTTCTTC,CATSLAGEEYNEQFF
TRBV13,once,TRBJ2-3,-,TGTGCCAGCAGCTTATGGGGTAGCTCTGCAGATACGCAGTATTTT,CASSLWGSSADTQYF
TRBV19,-,TRBJ2-1,TRBD1,TGTGCCAGTAGTACCGGACAGGGAAGGGCTGAGCAGTTCTTC,CASSTGQGRAEQFF